Listed here are 25 T cell receptor beta chains from one sample, sequenced in a study of shared clonotypes between healthy human individuals. This table comes from immunoSEQ multiplex PCR, and its TCRdb copy is limited to in-frame clones, with some not included. The sample consists of roughly 2.5 million clones, over 85% of them appearing once. The material sequenced was naive CD4+ T cells sorted from blood. This sample's subset: CD45RA+ positively selected. The receptors here all came from a man between 18 and 29 years old in good health.

The gene calls are TRBV7-6 and TRBJ1-1, with TRBD1 matching over 10 bases. Germline values: CDR1 SGHVS, CDR2 FNYEAQ. The CDR3 is made up of 18 amino acids. V gave up 5 bases and J gave up 0 bases; unmatched junction bases: 12. CDR3: CASSPFLGQGSMNTEAFF. The DNA of the CDR3 is TGTGCCAGCAGCCCGTTTTTGGGACAGGGGTCGATGAACACTGAAGCTTTCTTT.

V is TRBV7-3 and J is TRBJ2-3; the match to TRBD2 covers 10 bases. V shed 6 bases and J 0 bases; nucleotides not matched to a gene: 3. Per the germline V gene, CDR1 is SGHTA and CDR2 is FQGTGA. The CDR3 spans 15 residues. CDR3: CASRLAGASTDTQYF. The CDR3 region has the DNA TGTGCCAGCAGGCTAGCGGGGGCTAGCACAGATACGCAGTATTTT.

The CDR3 bases are TGTGCCAGCAGTCCCCATGGGGACTATGGCTACACCTTC. Protein product: CASSPHGDYGYTF. The V and J genes are TRBV6-5 and TRBJ1-2; D call uncertain. Trimming shortened V by 5 bases and J by 3 bases, and 10 bases separated the two germline ends. Germline V CDR1 and CDR2: MNHEY, SVGAGI. The CDR3 runs 13 residues.

Only one count was recorded for this clone. V and J are TRBV19 and TRBJ2-3, with 7 positions matching TRBD2. V was pared by 3 bases and J by 6 bases, with 9 bases of the junction left unmatched. This CDR3 comprises 15 residues. Germline loops: CDR1 LNHDA, CDR2 SQIVND (reference sequence). The chain's CDR3 is CASSMGWEGPDTQYF. CDR3 DNA: TGTGCCAGTAGTATGGGGTGGGAGGGCCCGGATACGCAGTATTTT.

The rearrangement joins TRBV9 to TRBJ2-3, with D unresolved. Germline-derived CDR1 and CDR2 are SGDLS and YYNGEE. Trimming cost V 4 bases and J 2 bases, with 14 bases left between them. The CDR3 runs to 15 residues. CDR3 in DNA: TGTGCCAGCAGCCCTAGTTCTGGGGTCACAGATACGCAGTATTTT. Translation gives CASSPSSGVTDTQYF.

This rearrangement joins TRBV6-6 to TRBJ1-4, with a tentative D call TRBD1 (5 bases). The CDR3 contains 13 residues. Trimming left V 6 bases short and J 5 bases short, with 10 bases between. Germline V gene lookup returns CDR1 MNHNY and CDR2 SVGAGI (reference sequence). The CDR3 sequence is CASSPGGNEKLFF. The CDR3 DNA reads TGTGCCAGCAGCCCGGGGGGGAATGAAAAACTGTTTTTT.

The chain combines TRBV7-2 with TRBJ2-5, with 8 bases matching TRBD2. The CDR3 has 17 residues. The germline CDR1 and CDR2 sequences are SGHTA and FQGNSA. J was trimmed by 2 bases and V by 0 bases; bases with no gene match: 8. This CDR3 reads CASSLAGRLASQETQYF. The CDR3 DNA reads as TGTGCCAGCAGCTTAGCGGGAAGACTAGCGTCTCAAGAGACCCAGTACTTC.

The rearrangement uses TRBV28 and TRBJ1-2; TRBD1 aligns across 11 bases. Germline-derived CDR1 and CDR2 are MDHEN and SYDVKM. The CDR3 has 15 residues. Unmatched junction bases numbered 10, after V lost 6 bases and J lost 7 bases. The CDR3 DNA follows: TGTGCCAGCAGACTCACTGGACAGGGGGCGGTTGGCTACACCTTC. Encoded protein: CASRLTGQGAVGYTF.

The V gene is TRBV5-4, the J gene TRBJ2-7; D is possibly TRBD1 (5 bases). From germline, CDR1 is SGHNT and CDR2 YYREEE (reference sequence). The germline V and J ends were trimmed by 4 bases and 3 bases, with 11 bases remaining between them. This CDR3 is built from 13 residues. In DNA form, the CDR3 reads TGTGCCAGCAGCGTTCCAGGGTTCTACGAGCAGTACTTC. This sequence encodes CASSVPGFYEQYF.

The genes are TRBV18 and TRBJ2-7, with 7 bases lining up with TRBD1. The V and J ends lost 2 bases and 2 bases, in that order; junction bases with no gene match: 3. The CDR3 extends over 14 amino acids. The germline gives CDR1 KGHSH, CDR2 LQKENI. Written as DNA, the CDR3 is TGTGCCAGCTCACCAGACAGGGCTGCCTACGAGCAGTACTTC. Protein product: CASSPDRAAYEQYF.

J is TRBJ2-1 and V is TRBV5-1, with 7 bases aligning to TRBD2. The CDR3 contains 14 residues. The V gene end was trimmed by 0 bases and the J gene end by 5 bases; junction bases not matched to a gene: 2. Germline-derived CDR1 and CDR2 are SGHRS and YFSETQ. CDR3 in amino acids: CASSLAGGDNEQFF. The CDR3 region has the DNA TGCGCCAGCAGCTTGGCGGGAGGTGACAATGAGCAGTTCTTC. Combining the CDR3 with reference TRBV5-1 and TRBJ2-1 gives the whole variable domain KAGVTQTPRYLIKTRGQQVTLSCSPISGHRSVSWYQQTPGQGLQFLFEYFSETQRNKGNFPGRFSGRQFSNSRSEMNVSTLELGDSALYLCASSLAGGDNEQFFGPGTRLTVL.

This clone was found once. The rearrangement links TRBV9 to TRBJ2-3; D possibly corresponds to TRBD1 (6 bases). Trimming stripped 4 bases from V and 0 bases from J, with 15 bases between. The CDR3 extends over 16 amino acids. Germline V gives CDR1 SGDLS, CDR2 YYNGEE. CDR3 protein: CASSPRWTVSTDTQYF. The CDR3 bases are TGTGCCAGCAGCCCGCGGTGGACAGTTAGCACAGATACGCAGTATTTT.

This chain joins TRBV5-8 and TRBJ2-7; either TRBD1 or TRBD2 may fit D (5 bases each). Germline CDR1 is SGHTS and CDR2 is YDEGEE. V was trimmed by 3 bases and J by 5 bases, leaving 18 bases between them. The CDR3 is 15 residues long. The CDR3 bases are TGTGCCAGCAGCTCCGGGCTCAGGGCGAGGGACGAGCAGTACTTC. Its translation: CASSSGLRARDEQYF.

V usage is TRBV6-6 and J usage is TRBJ2-3; 11 bases map to TRBD2. CDR3 length: 16 residues. The trim removed 6 bases at V and 3 bases at J, leaving 8 bases unmatched. Germline CDR1 reads MNHNY; CDR2 reads SVGAGI (reference sequence). The CDR3 here is CASRAGSGRGTDTQYF. The CDR3 bases are TGTGCCAGCAGGGCAGGTAGCGGGAGGGGGACAGATACGCAGTATTTT.

The chain is built from TRBV11-2 and TRBJ2-1; D is unresolved. Trimming pared 5 bases from V and 10 bases from J, leaving 18 bases between. The CDR3 has 14 amino acids. Germline CDR1 and CDR2: SGHAT and FQNNGV. In nucleotides, the CDR3 is TGTGCCAGCAGCGGGGTTCTCAGCCCGGGCGAGCAGTTCTTC. Protein sequence: CASSGVLSPGEQFF.

The chain links TRBV19 to TRBJ1-2; weak D call: TRBD1 (5 bases). The CDR3 runs 14 residues. CDR1 is LNHDA, CDR2 SQIVND, per germline (reference sequence). Trimming pared 4 bases from V and 8 bases from J, leaving 17 bases between. CDR3 amino acids: CASSSTGLQQGYTF. Written as DNA, the CDR3 is TGTGCCAGTAGTAGTACGGGGCTCCAGCAGGGCTACACCTTC. The full variable domain, rest sourced from reference TRBV19 and TRBJ1-2, is DGGITQSPKYLFRKEGQNVTLSCEQNLNHDAMYWYRQDPGQGLRLIYYSQIVNDFQKGDIAEGYSVSREKKESFPLTVTSAQKNPTAFYLCASSSTGLQQGYTFGSGTRLTVV.

This rearrangement joins TRBV6-4 to TRBJ2-3; D is ambiguous. The CDR3 runs to 14 residues. V lost 4 bases and J 4 bases, leaving 12 bases between the germline ends. Per germline, CDR1 MRHNA and CDR2 SNTAGT. The CDR3 reads CASSVSRTADTQYF. The CDR3 DNA reads TGTGCCAGCAGTGTTAGCCGAACTGCAGATACGCAGTATTTT.

The V and J genes are TRBV7-2 and TRBJ2-7, with 7 bases matching TRBD2. J lost 4 bases, V lost 7 bases, and 13 bases had no gene match. Germline CDR1 is SGHTA and CDR2 is FQGNSA. CDR3 length: 15 amino acids. CDR3 region: CASNTKAGLSYEQYF. Here the CDR3 DNA reads TGTGCCAGCAACACCAAAGCGGGATTGTCTTACGAGCAGTACTTC. The full variable domain, with the rest looked up from reference TRBV7-2 and TRBJ2-7, is GAGVSQSPSNKVTEKGKDVELRCDPISGHTALYWYRQSLGQGLEFLIYFQGNSAPDKSGLPSDRFSAERTGGSVSTLTIQRTQQEDSAVYLCASNTKAGLSYEQYFGPGTRLTVT.

This chain uses TRBV7-9 with TRBJ1-6; 12 bases match TRBD1. The junction had 4 bases not matched to a gene; V was cut back by 4 bases and J by 6 bases. There are 16 residues in the CDR3. Germline assignment: CDR1 SEHNR and CDR2 FQNEAQ (reference sequence). The CDR3 DNA sequence: TGTGCCAGCAGCTCCGGGACAGGGGGCTTTAATTCACCCCTCCACTTT. Protein sequence: CASSSGTGGFNSPLHF. Full variable domain (outside the CDR3, taken from reference TRBV7-9 and TRBJ1-6): DTGVSQNPRHKITKRGQNVTFRCDPISEHNRLYWYRQTLGQGPEFLTYFQNEAQLEKSRLLSDRFSAERPKGSFSTLEIQRTEQGDSAMYLCASSSGTGGFNSPLHFGNGTRLTVT.

The J gene is TRBJ2-5, the V gene TRBV5-1; 12 bases align to TRBD2. The CDR3 is made up of 15 amino acids. The J segment lost 2 bases and the V segment lost 3 bases, leaving 2 bases of the junction unmatched. CDR1 and CDR2 (germline): SGHRS, YFSETQ. Written as DNA, the CDR3 is TGCGCCAGCAGCTACCTAGCGGGGGGGCAAGAGACCCAGTACTTC. Its protein product is CASSYLAGGQETQYF.

This chain connects TRBV5-1 to TRBJ2-5; possibly TRBD2 for D (6 bases). Germline V gene lookup returns CDR1 SGHRS and CDR2 YFSETQ. The CDR3 consists of 18 residues. Trimming pared 0 bases from V and 5 bases from J, leaving 23 bases between. CDR3 amino acids: CASSLGTISGTSFETQYF. CDR3 sequence (DNA): TGCGCCAGCAGCTTGGGGACTATTTCTGGGACTTCGTTTGAGACCCAGTACTTC.

This chain connects TRBV18 to TRBJ1-5; 8 bases agree with TRBD1. V lost 3 bases and J lost 2; bases outside the gene matches: 9. The CDR3 runs 17 residues. In germline, CDR1 is KGHSH, CDR2 LQKENI. The CDR3 DNA is TGTGCCAGCTCACCGGACAGGGAAAATACCGGCAATCAGCCCCAGCATTTT. It translates to CASSPDRENTGNQPQHF.

CDR3 amino acids: CASSSHQIVMRAFF. CDR3 DNA sequence: TGTGCCAGCAGTTCGCACCAAATCGTCATGAGGGCTTTCTTT. The V call is TRBV6-1, the J call TRBJ1-1; D remains ambiguous. CDR3 length: 14 amino acids. Trimming removed 5 bases at V and 11 bases at J, with 21 bases between. Germline CDR1 MNHNS, CDR2 SASEGT.

In regard to this clone: Additional DNA sequences in this sample encode the identical CDR3. This chain connects TRBV19 to TRBJ2-7; the match to TRBD2 covers 10 bases. The V segment lost 6 bases and the J segment 1 base; nucleotides outside the gene matches: 3. This CDR3 has 14 residues. Germline V lookup: CDR1 LNHDA, CDR2 SQIVND (reference sequence). The CDR3: CASSRTSGSYEQYF. The CDR3 region has the DNA TGTGCCAGTAGCCGGACTAGCGGATCCTACGAGCAGTACTTC.

This chain uses TRBV15 with TRBJ2-5; D could derive from TRBD1 or TRBD2 (7 bases each). The CDR3 has 17 residues. Germline CDR1 and CDR2: LNHNV and YYDKDF (reference sequence). V dropped 3 bases and J dropped 4 bases, with 21 bases sitting between them. CDR3 region: CATSSMNARGRGETQYF. As DNA, the CDR3 is TGTGCCACCAGCAGCATGAACGCCAGGGGGAGGGGAGAGACCCAGTACTTC.